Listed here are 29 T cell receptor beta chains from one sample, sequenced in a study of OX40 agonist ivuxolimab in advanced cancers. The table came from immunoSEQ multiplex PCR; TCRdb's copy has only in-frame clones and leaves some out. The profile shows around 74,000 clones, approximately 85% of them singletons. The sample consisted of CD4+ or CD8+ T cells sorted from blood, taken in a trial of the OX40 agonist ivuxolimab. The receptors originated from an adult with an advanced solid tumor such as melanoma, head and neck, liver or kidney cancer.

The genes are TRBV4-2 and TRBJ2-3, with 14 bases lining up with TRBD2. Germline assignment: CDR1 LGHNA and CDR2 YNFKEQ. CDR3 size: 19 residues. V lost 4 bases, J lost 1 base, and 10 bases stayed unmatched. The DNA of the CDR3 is TGTGCCAGCAGCCCGACTAGCGGGGGGGGTGGTGCGGGCACAGATACGCAGTATTTT. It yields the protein CASSPTSGGGGAGTDTQYF.

The CDR3 region is CASSLSQRGGRNSPLHF. DNA for the CDR3: TGTGCCAGCAGCTTATCCCAGAGGGGAGGGAGAAATTCACCCCTCCACTTT. The gene calls are TRBV11-2 and TRBJ1-6; perhaps TRBD1 as D (5 bases). CDR1 is SGHAT and CDR2 is FQNNGV in the germline V gene. The ends were cut back, 2 bases at V and 7 bases at J, with 18 bases in the middle. CDR3 length equals 17 residues.

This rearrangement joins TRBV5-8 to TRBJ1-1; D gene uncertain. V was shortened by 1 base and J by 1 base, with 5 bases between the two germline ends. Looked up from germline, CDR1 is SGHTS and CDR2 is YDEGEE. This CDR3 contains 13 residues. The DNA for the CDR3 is TGTGCCAGCAGCTTGAGGACGAACACTGAAGCTTTCTTT. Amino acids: CASSLRTNTEAFF. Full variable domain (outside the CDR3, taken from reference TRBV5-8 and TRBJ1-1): EAGVTQSPTHLIKTRGQQATLRCSPISGHTSVYWYQQALGLGLQFLLWYDEGEERNRGNFPPRFSGRQFPNYSSELNVNALELEDSALYLCASSLRTNTEAFFGQGTRLTVV.

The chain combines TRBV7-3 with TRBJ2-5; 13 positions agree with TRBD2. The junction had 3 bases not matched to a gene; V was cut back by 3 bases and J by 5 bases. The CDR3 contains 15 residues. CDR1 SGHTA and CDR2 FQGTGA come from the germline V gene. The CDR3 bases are TGTGCCAGCAGCTTGGGACTAGCGGGGATGGAGACCCAGTACTTC. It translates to CASSLGLAGMETQYF. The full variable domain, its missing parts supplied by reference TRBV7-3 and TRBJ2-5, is GAGVSQTPSNKVTEKGKYVELRCDPISGHTALYWYRQSLGQGPEFLIYFQGTGAADDSGLPNDRFFAVRPEGSVSTLKIQRTERGDSAVYLCASSLGLAGMETQYFGPGTRLLVL.

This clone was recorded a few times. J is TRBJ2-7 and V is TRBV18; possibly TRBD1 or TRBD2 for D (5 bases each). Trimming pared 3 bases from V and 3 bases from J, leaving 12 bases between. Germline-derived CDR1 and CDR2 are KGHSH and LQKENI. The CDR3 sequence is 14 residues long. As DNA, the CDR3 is TGTGCCAGCTCACCGGGGACGGCGAACTACGAGCAGTACTTC. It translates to CASSPGTANYEQYF. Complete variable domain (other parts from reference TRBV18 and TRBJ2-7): NAGVMQNPRHLVRRRGQEARLRCSPMKGHSHVYWYRQLPEEGLKFMVYLQKENIIDESGMPKERFSAEFPKEGPSILRIQQVVRGDSAAYFCASSPGTANYEQYFGPGTRLTVT.

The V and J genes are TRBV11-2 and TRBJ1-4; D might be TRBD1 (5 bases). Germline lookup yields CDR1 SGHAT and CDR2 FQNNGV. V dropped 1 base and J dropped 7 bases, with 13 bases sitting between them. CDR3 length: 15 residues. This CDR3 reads CASSLGPGGGEKLFF. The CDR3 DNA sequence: TGTGCCAGCAGCTTAGGTCCGGGGGGAGGTGAAAAACTGTTTTTT.

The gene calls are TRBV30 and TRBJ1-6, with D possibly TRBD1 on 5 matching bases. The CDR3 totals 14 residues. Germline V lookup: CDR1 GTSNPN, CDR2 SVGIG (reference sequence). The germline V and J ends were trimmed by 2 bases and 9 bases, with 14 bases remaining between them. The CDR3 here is CAWSITGIASPLHF. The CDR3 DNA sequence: TGTGCCTGGAGTATCACAGGAATTGCTTCACCCCTCCACTTT. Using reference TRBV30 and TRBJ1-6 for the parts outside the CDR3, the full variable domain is SQTIHQWPATLVQPVGSPLSLECTVEGTSNPNLYWYRQAAGRGLQLLFYSVGIGQISSEVPQNLSASRPQDRQFILSSKKLLLSDSGFYLCAWSITGIASPLHFGNGTRLTVT.

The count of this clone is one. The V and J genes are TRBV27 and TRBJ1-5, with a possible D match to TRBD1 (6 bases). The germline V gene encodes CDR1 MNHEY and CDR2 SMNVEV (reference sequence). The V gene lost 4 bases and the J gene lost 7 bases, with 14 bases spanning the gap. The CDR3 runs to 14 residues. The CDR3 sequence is CASSSQGSWQPQHF. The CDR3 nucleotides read TGTGCCAGCAGTTCACAGGGATCATGGCAGCCCCAGCATTTT.

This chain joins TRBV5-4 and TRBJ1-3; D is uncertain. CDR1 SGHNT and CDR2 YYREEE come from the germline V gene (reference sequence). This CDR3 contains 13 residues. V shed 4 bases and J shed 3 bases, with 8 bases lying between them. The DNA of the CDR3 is TGTGCCAGCAGCCAGATGGGTGGAAACACCATATATTTT. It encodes CASSQMGGNTIYF.

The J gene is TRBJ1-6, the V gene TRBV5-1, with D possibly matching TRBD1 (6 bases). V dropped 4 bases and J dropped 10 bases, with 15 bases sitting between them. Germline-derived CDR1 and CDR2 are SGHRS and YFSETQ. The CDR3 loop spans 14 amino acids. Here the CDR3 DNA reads TGCGCCAGCAGCCACGAGCTGCAGGGGTCACCCCTCCACTTT. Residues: CASSHELQGSPLHF.

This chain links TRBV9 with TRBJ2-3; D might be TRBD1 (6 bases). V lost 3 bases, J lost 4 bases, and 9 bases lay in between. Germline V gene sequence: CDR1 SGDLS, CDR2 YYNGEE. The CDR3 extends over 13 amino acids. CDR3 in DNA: TGTGCCAGCAGCGCTAACAGGGCAGATACGCAGTATTTT. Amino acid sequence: CASSANRADTQYF.

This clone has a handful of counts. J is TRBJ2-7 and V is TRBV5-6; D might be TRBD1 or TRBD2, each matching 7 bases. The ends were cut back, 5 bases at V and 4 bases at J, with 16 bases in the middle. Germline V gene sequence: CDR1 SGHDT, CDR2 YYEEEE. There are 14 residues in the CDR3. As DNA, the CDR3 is TGTGCCAGCAGTCCAGGGGGGGCAATTTACGAGCAGTACTTC. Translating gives CASSPGGAIYEQYF.

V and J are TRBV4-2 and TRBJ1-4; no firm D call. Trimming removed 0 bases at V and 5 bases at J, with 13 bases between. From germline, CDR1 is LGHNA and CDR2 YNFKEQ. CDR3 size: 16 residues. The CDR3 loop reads CASSQEGIRENEKLFF. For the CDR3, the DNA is TGTGCCAGCAGCCAAGAAGGTATCCGGGAGAATGAAAAACTGTTTTTT.

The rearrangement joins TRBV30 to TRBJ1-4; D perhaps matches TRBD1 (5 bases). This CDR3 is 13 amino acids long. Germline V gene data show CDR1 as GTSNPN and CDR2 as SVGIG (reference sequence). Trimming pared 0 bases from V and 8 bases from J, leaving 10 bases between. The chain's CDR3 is CAWSVPGAEKLFF. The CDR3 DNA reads TGTGCCTGGAGTGTACCTGGGGCGGAAAAACTGTTTTTT.

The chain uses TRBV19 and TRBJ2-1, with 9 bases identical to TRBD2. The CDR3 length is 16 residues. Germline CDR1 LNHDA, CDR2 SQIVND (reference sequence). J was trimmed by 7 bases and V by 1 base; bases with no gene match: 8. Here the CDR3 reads CASSIGGAGGHNEQFF. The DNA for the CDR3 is TGTGCCAGTAGTATAGGGGGAGCGGGGGGTCATAATGAGCAGTTCTTC.

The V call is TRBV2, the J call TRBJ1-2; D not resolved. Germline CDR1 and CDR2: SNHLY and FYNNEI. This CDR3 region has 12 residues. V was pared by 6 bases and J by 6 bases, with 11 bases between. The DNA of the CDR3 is TGTGCCAGCAGCTCCACCATCGATGGCTACACCTTC. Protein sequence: CASSSTIDGYTF.

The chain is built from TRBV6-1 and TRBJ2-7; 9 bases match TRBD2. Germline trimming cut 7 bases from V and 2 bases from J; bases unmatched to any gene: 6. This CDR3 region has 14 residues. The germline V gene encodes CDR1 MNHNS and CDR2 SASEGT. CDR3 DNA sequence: TGTGCCAGCATCTTTAGCGGGGGCACCTACGAGCAGTACTTC. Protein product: CASIFSGGTYEQYF.

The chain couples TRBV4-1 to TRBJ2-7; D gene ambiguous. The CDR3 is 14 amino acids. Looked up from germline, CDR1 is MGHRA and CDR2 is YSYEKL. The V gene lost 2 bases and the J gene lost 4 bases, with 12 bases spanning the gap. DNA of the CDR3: TGCGCCAGCAGCCAAAGTCCAGGTCGATACGAGCAGTACTTC. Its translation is CASSQSPGRYEQYF.

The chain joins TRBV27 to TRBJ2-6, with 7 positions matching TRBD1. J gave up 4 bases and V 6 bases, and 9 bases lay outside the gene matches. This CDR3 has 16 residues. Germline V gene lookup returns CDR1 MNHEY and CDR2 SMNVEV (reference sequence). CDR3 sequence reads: CASRGQAASGANVLTF. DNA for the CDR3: TGTGCCAGCAGAGGACAGGCCGCATCCGGGGCCAACGTCCTGACTTTC.

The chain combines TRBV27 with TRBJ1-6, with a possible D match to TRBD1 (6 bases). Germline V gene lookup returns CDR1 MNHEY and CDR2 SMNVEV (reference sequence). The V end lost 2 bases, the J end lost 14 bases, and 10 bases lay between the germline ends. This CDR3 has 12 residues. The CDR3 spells CASSLRGDTLHF. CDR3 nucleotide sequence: TGTGCCAGCAGTTTAAGGGGGGACACCCTCCACTTT.

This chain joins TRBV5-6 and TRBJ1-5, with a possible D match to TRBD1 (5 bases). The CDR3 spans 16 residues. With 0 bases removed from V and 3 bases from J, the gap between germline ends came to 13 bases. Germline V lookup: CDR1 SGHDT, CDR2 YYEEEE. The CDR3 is CASSLEGDLDNQPQHF. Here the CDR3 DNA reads TGTGCCAGCAGCTTGGAAGGGGACCTAGACAATCAGCCCCAGCATTTT.

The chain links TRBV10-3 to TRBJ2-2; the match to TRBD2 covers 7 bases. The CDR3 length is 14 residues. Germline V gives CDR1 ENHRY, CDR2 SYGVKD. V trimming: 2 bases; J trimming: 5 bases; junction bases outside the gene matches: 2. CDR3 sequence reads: CAISEGGGTGELFF. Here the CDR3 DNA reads TGTGCCATCAGTGAGGGCGGGGGAACCGGGGAGCTGTTTTTT.

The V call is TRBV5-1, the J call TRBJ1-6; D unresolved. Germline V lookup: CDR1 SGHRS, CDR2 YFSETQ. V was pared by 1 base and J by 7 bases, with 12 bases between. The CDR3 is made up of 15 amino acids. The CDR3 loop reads CASSLNAELNSPLHF. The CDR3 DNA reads TGCGCCAGCAGCTTGAACGCTGAGTTGAATTCACCCCTCCACTTT.

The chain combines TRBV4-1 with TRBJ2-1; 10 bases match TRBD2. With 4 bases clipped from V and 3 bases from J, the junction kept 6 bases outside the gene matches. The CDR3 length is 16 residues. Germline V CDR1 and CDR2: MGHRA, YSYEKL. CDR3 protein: CASSPFPSGSYNEQFF. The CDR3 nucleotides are TGCGCCAGCAGCCCTTTCCCTAGCGGGAGCTACAATGAGCAGTTCTTC.

CDR3 DNA: TGTGCCAGCAAGACCGGGACCGCCGACTCACCCCTCCACTTT. Translation: CASKTGTADSPLHF. The genes are TRBV18 and TRBJ1-6, with a weak D call TRBD1 (5 bases). This CDR3 has 14 residues. Germline assignment: CDR1 KGHSH and CDR2 LQKENI. Trimming took off 8 bases at V and 10 bases at J, with 18 bases between the two ends.

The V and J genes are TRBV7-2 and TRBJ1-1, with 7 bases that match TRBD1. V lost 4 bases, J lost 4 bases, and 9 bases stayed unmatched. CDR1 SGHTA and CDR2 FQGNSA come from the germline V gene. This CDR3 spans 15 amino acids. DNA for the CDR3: TGTGCCAGCAGCTACGTCCGGGACAGAGGCACTGAAGCTTTCTTT. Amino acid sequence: CASSYVRDRGTEAFF.

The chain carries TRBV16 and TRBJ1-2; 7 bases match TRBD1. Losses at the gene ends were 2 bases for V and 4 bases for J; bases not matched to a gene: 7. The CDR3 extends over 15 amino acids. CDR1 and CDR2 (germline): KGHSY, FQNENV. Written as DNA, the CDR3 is TGTGCCAGCAGCCAAGGGGACAGATCGGCCTATGGCTACACCTTC. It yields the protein CASSQGDRSAYGYTF.

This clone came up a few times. The CDR3 reads CASSLVVSVRTAYGYTF. The CDR3 nucleotides read TGTGCCAGCAGCTTGGTGGTCTCTGTGAGGACGGCCTATGGCTACACCTTC. The chain couples TRBV5-5 to TRBJ1-2; D gene ambiguous. Germline V CDR1 and CDR2: SGHKS, YYEKEE (reference sequence). The length of the CDR3 is 17 residues. V was pared by 0 bases and J by 4 bases, with 19 bases between.

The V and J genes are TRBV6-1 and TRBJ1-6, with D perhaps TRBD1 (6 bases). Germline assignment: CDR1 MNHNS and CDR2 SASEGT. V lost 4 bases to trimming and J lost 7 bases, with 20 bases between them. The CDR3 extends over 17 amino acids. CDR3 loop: CASSGWGAGGKNSPLHF. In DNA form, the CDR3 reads TGTGCCAGCAGTGGATGGGGGGCAGGTGGGAAGAATTCACCCCTCCACTTT.